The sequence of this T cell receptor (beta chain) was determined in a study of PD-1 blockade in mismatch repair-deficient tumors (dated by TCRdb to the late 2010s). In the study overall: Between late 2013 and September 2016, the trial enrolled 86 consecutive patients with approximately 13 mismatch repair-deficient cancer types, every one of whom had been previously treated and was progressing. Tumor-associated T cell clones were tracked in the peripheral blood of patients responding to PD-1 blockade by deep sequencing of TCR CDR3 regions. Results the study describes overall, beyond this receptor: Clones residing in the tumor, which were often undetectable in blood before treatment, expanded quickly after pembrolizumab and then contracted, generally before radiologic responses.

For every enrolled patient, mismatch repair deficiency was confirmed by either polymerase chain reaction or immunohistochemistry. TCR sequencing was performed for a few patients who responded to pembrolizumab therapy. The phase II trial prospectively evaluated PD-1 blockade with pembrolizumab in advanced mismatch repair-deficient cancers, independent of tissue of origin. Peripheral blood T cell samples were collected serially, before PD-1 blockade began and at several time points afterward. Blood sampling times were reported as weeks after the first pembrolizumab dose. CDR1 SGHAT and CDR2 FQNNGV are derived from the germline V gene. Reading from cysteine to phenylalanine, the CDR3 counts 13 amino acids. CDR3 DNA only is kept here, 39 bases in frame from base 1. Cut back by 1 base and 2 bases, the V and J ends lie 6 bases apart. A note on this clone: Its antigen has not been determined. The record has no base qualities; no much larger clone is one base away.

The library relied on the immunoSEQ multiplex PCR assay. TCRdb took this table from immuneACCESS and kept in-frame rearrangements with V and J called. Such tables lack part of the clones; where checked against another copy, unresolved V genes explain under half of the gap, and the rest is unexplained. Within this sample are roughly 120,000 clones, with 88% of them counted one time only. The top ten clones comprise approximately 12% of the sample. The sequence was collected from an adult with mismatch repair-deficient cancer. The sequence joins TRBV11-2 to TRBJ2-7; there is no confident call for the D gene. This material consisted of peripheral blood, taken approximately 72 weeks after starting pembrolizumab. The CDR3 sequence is CASSLVDPYEQYF. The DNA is TGTGCCAGCAGCTTAGTTGACCCCTACGAGCAGTACTTC.